One and the same sample provided the 13 T cell receptor beta chains below, sequenced in a study of CD8 T cells in Susac syndrome. Random hexamers were used to reverse transcribe roughly 0.45 to 1 ug of RNA. TCRdb reprocessed the immunoSEQ multiplex PCR reads with MiXCR, giving one entry per CDR3 protein. Here the sample spans 77,000 or so distinct CDR3 sequences, about 92% being singletons. Sequenced material: CD4+ T cells from PBMCs. The source of these receptors is a human donor with Susac syndrome.

The rearrangement links TRBV19 to TRBJ2-3, with D possibly being TRBD1 (6 bases). The germline V and J ends were trimmed by 6 bases and 1 base, with 20 bases remaining between them. The CDR3 extends over 17 amino acids. Germline V CDR1 and CDR2: LNHDA, SQIVND (reference sequence). CDR3 region: CASSPLQGRGGTDTQYF. CDR3 nucleotides: TGTGCCAGTAGCCCCCTCCAGGGGAGAGGGGGCACAGATACGCAGTATTTT.

The rearrangement joins TRBV7-2 to TRBJ2-1, with 13 positions matching TRBD2. The length of the CDR3 is 16 residues. The trim removed 8 bases at V and 10 bases at J, leaving 14 bases unmatched. Germline CDR1 reads SGHTA; CDR2 reads FQGNSA. This CDR3 reads CASSPAGTSGTREQFF. The CDR3 DNA reads as TGTGCCAGCTCCCCAGCGGGGACTAGCGGGACTCGGGAGCAGTTCTTC. Looking up the rest from reference TRBV7-2 and TRBJ2-1 gives the full variable domain: GAGVSQSPSNKVTEKGKDVELRCDPISGHTALYWYRQSLGQGLEFLIYFQGNSAPDKSGLPSDRFSAERTGGSVSTLTIQRTQQEDSAVYLCASSPAGTSGTREQFFGPGTRLTVL.

The chain links TRBV11-2 to TRBJ2-1; TRBD2 aligns across 8 bases. The CDR3 totals 16 residues. Germline trimming cut 4 bases from V and 6 bases from J; bases unmatched to any gene: 11. From germline, CDR1 is SGHAT and CDR2 FQNNGV. CDR3 loop: CASSSPRGGASNEQFF. The CDR3 region has the DNA TGTGCCAGCAGCTCCCCCCGGGGGGGGGCTTCCAATGAGCAGTTCTTC.

This clonotype appeared a single time. The genes are TRBV10-3 and TRBJ2-1; TRBD2 aligns across 14 bases. Germline V gene sequence: CDR1 ENHRY, CDR2 SYGVKD. CDR3 length: 14 residues. V was pared by 11 bases and J by 8 bases, with 8 bases of the junction left unmatched. Here the CDR3 DNA reads TGTGCCTCAACACCGGGACTAGCGGGGGATGAGCAGTTCTTC. This encodes CASTPGLAGDEQFF.

This chain links TRBV12-3 or TRBV12-4 with TRBJ2-7; the D is unclear. V shed 7 bases and J shed 0 bases, with 10 bases lying between them. This CDR3 is built from 13 residues. Here the CDR3 reads CASNLGTSYEQYF. The CDR3 nucleotides are TGTGCCAGCAACTTGGGAACCTCCTACGAGCAGTACTTC.

V is TRBV28 and J is TRBJ1-1; tentatively, D is TRBD1 (6 bases). Germline V gene data show CDR1 as MDHEN and CDR2 as SYDVKM. The V gene lost 3 bases and the J gene lost 1 base, with 18 bases spanning the gap. This CDR3 comprises 17 residues. The CDR3: CASSLGLIDRTNTEAFF. As DNA, the CDR3 is TGTGCCAGCAGTTTGGGACTCATTGACAGGACGAACACTGAAGCTTTCTTT.

The DNA of the CDR3 is TGTGCCAGCAGCCCCCGGGACGGTACGAATGAAAAACTGTTTTTT. It specifies CASSPRDGTNEKLFF. The chain recombines TRBV5-4 with TRBJ1-4; D is perhaps TRBD1 (5 bases). The CDR3 loop spans 15 amino acids. Trimming removed 4 bases from V and 5 bases from J, with 15 bases in between. Germline V lookup: CDR1 SGHNT, CDR2 YYREEE (reference sequence).

The chain links TRBV14 to TRBJ2-2; D not certain. V lost 5 bases, J lost 8 bases, and 12 bases lay in between. Germline V gene lookup returns CDR1 SGHDN and CDR2 FVKESK. CDR3 length equals 13 residues. The CDR3 region has the DNA TGTGCCAGCAGCTCGATCCAAATGGGGGAGCTGTTTTTT. Translation: CASSSIQMGELFF.

The rearrangement uses TRBV5-1 and TRBJ2-7, with D hard to call. V lost 0 bases and J lost 3, with 10 bases in between. The CDR3 sequence is 14 residues long. Germline CDR1 is SGHRS and CDR2 is YFSETQ. The CDR3 coding sequence is TGCGCCAGCAGCTTGGCTGAGGACCGCTACGAGCAGTACTTC. This gives the protein CASSLAEDRYEQYF.

The V call is TRBV7-2, the J call TRBJ2-3; no definite D call. The germline V gene has CDR1 SGHTA and CDR2 FQGNSA. The CDR3 extends over 15 amino acids. Trimming took off 5 bases at V and 3 bases at J, with 15 bases between the two ends. The CDR3 coding sequence is TGTGCCAGCAGCCCCCGTACCTCCAAGACAGATACGCAGTATTTT. As protein: CASSPRTSKTDTQYF. Full variable domain (outside the CDR3, taken from reference TRBV7-2 and TRBJ2-3): GAGVSQSPSNKVTEKGKDVELRCDPISGHTALYWYRQSLGQGLEFLIYFQGNSAPDKSGLPSDRFSAERTGGSVSTLTIQRTQQEDSAVYLCASSPRTSKTDTQYFGPGTRLTVL.

The chain links TRBV20-1 to TRBJ1-1; D is ambiguous. Germline lookup yields CDR1 DFQATT and CDR2 SNEGSKA (reference sequence). There are 12 residues in the CDR3. Trimming left V 5 bases short and J 1 base short, with 8 bases between. Here the CDR3 reads CSARTANTEAFF. For the CDR3, the DNA is TGCAGTGCTCGGACGGCGAACACTGAAGCTTTCTTT.

The sample holds one count of this clonotype. The chain employs TRBV25-1 and TRBJ1-2, with TRBD1 identical over 8 bases. The CDR3 loop spans 15 amino acids. Germline CDR1 reads MGHDK; CDR2 reads SYGVNS. V dropped 4 bases and J dropped 5; count of bases not matched to a gene: 9. The CDR3 is CASSAQTGVGYGYTF. CDR3 nucleotide sequence: TGTGCCAGCAGTGCCCAGACAGGGGTGGGGTATGGCTACACCTTC.

J is TRBJ1-5 and V is TRBV30, with D hard to call. The germline V gene encodes CDR1 GTSNPN and CDR2 SVGIG (reference sequence). Trimming took off 1 base at V and 3 bases at J, with 10 bases between the two ends. This CDR3 has 14 amino acids. The CDR3 protein is CAWSEVNDNQPQHF. Here the CDR3 DNA reads TGTGCCTGGAGTGAGGTTAATGACAATCAGCCCCAGCATTTT.